The T cell receptor beta chain under discussion was sequenced for a study of control samples from healthy donors and cancer patients. Repertoires were generated with immunoSEQ multiplex PCR, while TCRdb's copy carries only in-frame clones and drops some. The sample consists of 150,000 to 180,000 clones, 93% of them appearing once. CDR3 length equals 15 residues. Trimming removed 1 base at V and 5 bases at J, with 11 bases between. CDR1 is LGHDT and CDR2 is YNNKEL in the germline V gene (reference sequence). The chain recombines TRBV3-1 (or the pseudogene TRBV3-2) with TRBJ1-4, with a possible D match to TRBD1 (6 bases). This TCR derives from a man aged 50-60 years in good health. Sequencing input: blood. The CDR3 is CASSQANRANEKLFF. The CDR3 DNA reads as TGTGCCAGCAGCCAAGCGAACAGGGCCAATGAAAAACTGTTTTTT.